Below are 26 T cell receptor beta chains sequenced from a single sample in a study of regulatory dendritic cells for organ transplantation. Sorted subsets were CFSE-labeled and cultured less than 6 days with allogeneic dendritic cells. These receptors lack a known antigen. The repertoire was sequenced with immunoSEQ multiplex PCR; TCRdb's copy has only in-frame clones and lacks some. The sample has over 9,000 clones, 89% seen once. The sample comprised naive CD8+ T cells from blood cultured with dendritic cells. The subset denotes: CD45RA+ naive T cells. These receptors all stem from a human donor in good health.

The chain employs TRBV6-4 and TRBJ2-2; D unresolved. The CDR3 totals 14 residues. The ends were cut back, 0 bases at V and 4 bases at J, with 6 bases in the middle. Germline values: CDR1 MRHNA, CDR2 SNTAGT. This chain's CDR3 is CASSDSWGTGELFF. As DNA, the CDR3 is TGTGCCAGCAGTGACTCCTGGGGCACCGGGGAGCTGTTTTTT.

The rearrangement uses TRBV7-2 and TRBJ2-3, with TRBD1 matching over 7 bases. The germline V gene has CDR1 SGHTA and CDR2 FQGNSA. The V and J ends lost 3 bases and 0 bases, in that order; junction bases with no gene match: 3. The CDR3 loop spans 15 amino acids. CDR3 nucleotide sequence: TGTGCCAGCAGCTTGCTACAGGGGAGCACAGATACGCAGTATTTT. The encoded protein is CASSLLQGSTDTQYF.

The chain couples TRBV15 to TRBJ1-5; TRBD1 matches at 9 bases. The CDR3 consists of 16 residues. The ends lost 2 bases at V and 2 bases at J; junction bases unmatched: 4. CDR1 and CDR2 from the germline V gene are LNHNV and YYDKDF (reference sequence). Written as DNA, the CDR3 is TGTGCCACCAGCAGATCGGGACAGGGTGGCAATCAGCCCCAGCATTTT. It encodes CATSRSGQGGNQPQHF.

The gene calls are TRBV29-1 and TRBJ2-3; D is unclear. Between the trimmed V and J ends, which lost 3 bases and 5 bases, there was a span of 6 bases. CDR3 length equals 11 residues. From germline, CDR1 is SQVTM and CDR2 ANQGSEA. CDR3 sequence (DNA): TGCAGCGTTGATAACGGAGATACGCAGTATTTT. Protein: CSVDNGDTQYF.

This chain links TRBV21-1 with TRBJ1-5. TRBV21-1 is annotated as a pseudogene. The CDR3 runs 16 residues. The CDR3 loop is CASRPRATNSNQPQHF. CDR3 coding DNA: TGTGCCAGCAGACCCCGGGCTACTAATAGCAATCAGCCCCAGCATTTT.

This clone was recorded once. The J gene is TRBJ2-3, the V gene TRBV7-3; D gene uncertain. V shed 4 bases and J shed 0 bases, with 17 bases lying between them. The CDR3 runs 17 residues. Looked up from germline, CDR1 is SGHTA and CDR2 is FQGTGA. The CDR3 spells CASSSGERQTSTDTQYF. CDR3 nucleotide sequence: TGTGCCAGCAGCTCTGGCGAGCGTCAGACTAGCACAGATACGCAGTATTTT.

This chain joins TRBV9 and TRBJ2-3; D might be TRBD2 (5 bases). This CDR3 region has 15 residues. Germline values: CDR1 SGDLS, CDR2 YYNGEE. V gave up 3 bases and J gave up 2 bases, with 13 bases separating them. The CDR3 region is CASSESGLNTDTQYF. The CDR3 bases are TGTGCCAGCAGCGAAAGCGGCTTAAACACAGATACGCAGTATTTT.

For this clone: Germline and junction disagree at one end, which may indicate a read error. This chain links TRBV4-3 with TRBJ2-4; 8 bases match TRBD1. The CDR3 is 12 amino acids. Germline loops: CDR1 LGHNA, CDR2 YSLEER. The CDR3 loop reads CASSQDWSRGLF. CDR3 sequence (DNA): TGCGCCAGCAGCCAAGATTGGAGCAGGGGGCTCTTC.

The chain joins TRBV27 to TRBJ2-7, with D unclear. There are 15 residues in the CDR3. V gave up 1 base and J gave up 4 bases, with 14 bases separating them. CDR1 is MNHEY and CDR2 is SMNVEV in the germline V gene (reference sequence). The DNA for the CDR3 is TGTGCCAGCAGTTTATTTAGTTATGGTACTTACGAGCAGTACTTC. Protein: CASSLFSYGTYEQYF.

The chain is built from TRBV4-3 and TRBJ2-1; tentatively, D is TRBD1 (6 bases). The germline CDR1 and CDR2 sequences are LGHNA and YSLEER. V lost 4 bases and J 7 bases, leaving 17 bases between the germline ends. The CDR3 spans 15 residues. In DNA form, the CDR3 reads TGCGCCAGCAGCCTCAGGGGATGGACTGGGAATGAGCAGTTCTTC. It codes for CASSLRGWTGNEQFF.

This sequence joins TRBV10-3 and TRBJ2-7, with 9 bases identical to TRBD1. CDR1 and CDR2 from the germline V gene are ENHRY and SYGVKD. After removal of 0 bases from V and 6 bases from J, the junction contained 6 bases not matched to a gene. The CDR3 contains 15 residues. Here the CDR3 reads CAISESTGQGLEQYF. CDR3 bases: TGTGCCATCAGTGAGTCTACGGGACAGGGTCTCGAGCAGTACTTC.

In the case of this clone: One end of the junction fails to match germline, which may point to a read error. The chain uses TRBV27 and TRBJ1-1, with 8 bases that match TRBD1. CDR3 size: 18 residues. The V gene's germline CDR1 is MNHEY and CDR2 SMNVEV (reference sequence). As DNA, the CDR3 is TGTGCCTGCAGTGCCTCCCGGACAGGGACTTGGACGGGTACTGAAGCTTTCTTT. Its protein is CACSASRTGTWTGTEAFF.

The chain links TRBV4-2 to TRBJ2-4, with unresolved D. The V gene's germline CDR1 is LGHNA and CDR2 YNFKEQ. V dropped 6 bases and J dropped 0 bases, with 12 bases sitting between them. The CDR3 covers 15 residues. CDR3 amino acids: CASRPEPLAKNIQYF. For the CDR3, the DNA is TGTGCCAGCAGACCAGAACCGTTAGCCAAAAACATTCAGTACTTC.

The chain uses TRBV21-1 and TRBJ2-4; the table assigns TRBD2, which was not confirmed against the DNA. TRBV21-1 is a documented pseudogene. CDR3 size: 16 residues. CDR3 residues: CASSKERHSPGDIQYF. The CDR3 region has the DNA TGTGCCAGCAGCAAGGAGAGACACTCCCCGGGGGACATTCAGTACTTC.

The J gene is TRBJ2-3, the V gene TRBV6-5, with D perhaps assigned TRBD1 or TRBD2 (6 bases each). The CDR3 covers 15 residues. The V end was cut by 4 bases, the J end by 5 bases, with 16 bases between. Germline values: CDR1 MNHEY, CDR2 SVGAGI. The CDR3 region has the DNA TGTGCCAGCAGTTCTTTTGGGGGGCAGGGAGATACGCAGTATTTT. Translating it yields CASSSFGGQGDTQYF.

The chain is built from TRBV11-2 and TRBJ2-2; D uncertain. The CDR3 is 19 amino acids. Germline loops: CDR1 SGHAT, CDR2 FQNNGV. The germline V and J ends were trimmed by 2 bases and 4 bases, with 23 bases remaining between them. CDR3 DNA: TGTGCCAGCAGCTTAAATCTGTTCTTGGCGGCAAAAATCACCGGGGAGCTGTTTTTT. Its protein product is CASSLNLFLAAKITGELFF.

The gene calls are TRBV4-3 and TRBJ1-1; D is possibly TRBD1 (5 bases). Per the germline V gene, CDR1 is LGHNA and CDR2 is YSLEER. There are 14 residues in the CDR3. Trimming left V 3 bases short and J 7 bases short, with 15 bases between. The CDR3 bases are TGCGCCAGCAGCCAGGGACTGGAGCTAGATGAAGCTTTCTTT. Amino acids: CASSQGLELDEAFF.

The V call is TRBV9, the J call TRBJ1-2, with TRBD1 matching over 8 bases. CDR1 is SGDLS and CDR2 is YYNGEE in the germline V gene. The CDR3 runs 14 residues. J lost 2 bases, V lost 4 bases, and 4 bases had no gene match. CDR3 bases: TGTGCCAGCAGCTCGGGACAGGAAAACTATGGCTACACCTTC. Its protein is CASSSGQENYGYTF.

This clone was detected only once. V and J are TRBV4-2 and TRBJ1-1; tentatively, D is TRBD1 (6 bases). The V gene's germline CDR1 is LGHNA and CDR2 YNFKEQ. The CDR3 totals 14 residues. Trimming shortened V by 3 bases and J by 1 base, and 9 bases separated the two germline ends. This CDR3 is CASSQPQGNTEAFF. CDR3 in DNA: TGTGCCAGCAGCCAGCCACAGGGGAACACTGAAGCTTTCTTT.

This clone appeared once. The J gene is TRBJ2-5, the V gene TRBV28; D not certain. From germline, CDR1 is MDHEN and CDR2 SYDVKM. The V and J ends lost 7 bases and 3 bases respectively, with 12 bases between them. The CDR3 runs to 13 residues. The CDR3 region has the DNA TGTGCCAGCACTGGACGGAACAAAGAGACCCAGTACTTC. Translated, it gives CASTGRNKETQYF. The full variable domain, rest sourced from reference TRBV28 and TRBJ2-5, is DVKVTQSSRYLVKRTGEKVFLECVQDMDHENMFWYRQDPGLGLRLIYFSYDVKMKEKGDIPEGYSVSREKKERFSLILESASTNQTSMYLCASTGRNKETQYFGPGTRLLVL.

DNA for the CDR3: TGTGCCAGCAGCTTGGTAGATTTGGGGGGCGGCTACACCTTC. Translation gives CASSLVDLGGGYTF. V gene TRBV5-5 combines with J gene TRBJ1-2; TRBD1 might be the D (6 bases). Germline CDR1 and CDR2: SGHKS and YYEKEE (reference sequence). The CDR3 is 14 residues long. Between the trimmed V and J ends, which lost 0 bases and 8 bases, there was a span of 14 bases.

V and J are TRBV29-1 and TRBJ1-1; D not certain. The ends were cut back, 2 bases at V and 5 bases at J, with 12 bases in the middle. This CDR3 is 13 amino acids long. The germline gives CDR1 SQVTM, CDR2 ANQGSEA. CDR3 protein: CSVEPPGWTEAFF. In DNA, the CDR3 is TGCAGCGTTGAACCCCCGGGTTGGACTGAAGCTTTCTTT.

The genes are TRBV2 and TRBJ2-1; D possibly corresponds to TRBD2 (6 bases). This CDR3 contains 13 residues. Per germline, CDR1 SNHLY and CDR2 FYNNEI. Trimming took off 8 bases at V and 6 bases at J, with 14 bases between the two ends. The CDR3 sequence is CASLGLTSNEQFF. The DNA of the CDR3 is TGTGCCAGCCTGGGACTTACGTCCAATGAGCAGTTCTTC.

The table lists this clone with a count of one. The genes are TRBV16 and TRBJ1-1, with 9 bases that match TRBD1. The CDR3 contains 16 residues. V shed 4 bases, J shed 0 bases, and the junction held 6 bases outside the gene matches. Germline V CDR1 and CDR2: KGHSY, FQNENV. The CDR3 region has the DNA TGTGCCAGCAGCCCAGGACAGGGGATCTTGAACACTGAAGCTTTCTTT. Amino acid sequence: CASSPGQGILNTEAFF.

The chain is built from TRBV7-9 and TRBJ1-2; no clear D gene. Between the trimmed V and J ends, which lost 6 bases and 8 bases, there was a span of 13 bases. This CDR3 has 12 amino acids. Germline lookup yields CDR1 SEHNR and CDR2 FQNEAQ (reference sequence). The CDR3 DNA follows: TGTGCCAGCAGTCGAGGAGTTGACGGCTACACCTTC. This translates into CASSRGVDGYTF.

The chain carries TRBV7-2 and TRBJ1-4; D is undetermined. The V and J ends lost 1 base and 16 bases respectively, with 7 bases between them. Germline V gives CDR1 SGHTA, CDR2 FQGNSA. The CDR3 has 10 residues. CDR3 coding DNA: TGTGCCAGCAGCTTAGACCCCCCGTTTTTT. This translates into CASSLDPPFF. The entire variable domain, with the rest obtained from reference TRBV7-2 and TRBJ1-4, is as follows: GAGVSQSPSNKVTEKGKDVELRCDPISGHTALYWYRQSLGQGLEFLIYFQGNSAPDKSGLPSDRFSAERTGGSVSTLTIQRTQQEDSAVYLCASSLDPPFFGSGTQLSVL.